This T cell receptor beta chain derives from a study of vaccination and CD4 T cells after COVID-19. Study information: Recovered-phase convalescent patients showed SARS-CoV-2 positivity by nasal swab PCR; about ten were mild, one severe.

Treatment given: approximately 10-day PBMC culture with coronavirus spike peptide pools or control peptides (ViraFEST assay). Comment on this clonotype: Its antigen is undetermined.

The CDR3 extends over 15 amino acids. Germline V gene sequence: CDR1 MNHNS, CDR2 SASEGT. Trimming removed 4 bases from V and 5 bases from J; junction bases left unmatched: 9. Cultured CD4+ T-cell DNA underwent Oncomine TCR Beta short-read sequencing. TCRdb independently ran MiXCR on the PCR reads; one entry per CDR3 protein. The sample shows more than 12,000 distinct CDR3 sequences, around a third of them seen only once. Sequences were obtained from cultured CD4+ T cells from blood. The J gene is TRBJ2-5, the V gene TRBV6-1; TRBD2 matches at 8 bases. The clonotype comes from a human donor with COVID-19. DNA for the CDR3: TGTGCCAGCAGTGCAGGACTAGCTTCTAGTGAGACCCAGTACTTC. This codes for CASSAGLASSETQYF.